This entry lists 22 T cell receptor beta chains sequenced from one sample in a study of shared clonotypes between healthy human individuals. Sequencing was performed with immunoSEQ multiplex PCR; in TCRdb, only in-frame clones are kept and a portion is missing. The table records some 1.5 million clones, approximately 98% of them present only once. What was sequenced was naive CD4+ T cells sorted from blood. Sample subset: CD45RA+ positively selected. These receptors came from a man aged 25-45 years in good health.

The V gene is TRBV9, the J gene TRBJ2-3; perhaps TRBD1 as D (6 bases). Deletions cut 2 bases from V and 0 bases from J, with 7 bases between. This CDR3 is 14 amino acids long. The V gene's germline CDR1 is SGDLS and CDR2 YYNGEE. The CDR3: CASSVGHSTDTQYF. CDR3 DNA: TGTGCCAGCAGCGTGGGACACAGCACAGATACGCAGTATTTT. Full variable domain (outside the CDR3, taken from reference TRBV9 and TRBJ2-3): DSGVTQTPKHLITATGQRVTLRCSPRSGDLSVYWYQQSLDQGLQFLIQYYNGEERAKGNILERFSAQQFPDLHSELNLSSLELGDSALYFCASSVGHSTDTQYFGPGTRLTVL.

This CDR3 reads CASSSPSSGDEQFF. As DNA, the CDR3 is TGTGCCAGCAGCTCCCCCTCTAGCGGTGATGAGCAGTTCTTC. The chain employs TRBV5-5 and TRBJ2-1; TRBD2 agrees at 7 bases. From germline, CDR1 is SGHKS and CDR2 YYEKEE (reference sequence). The V segment lost 3 bases and the J segment 8 bases; nucleotides outside the gene matches: 8. The CDR3 sequence is 14 residues long.

The chain links TRBV27 to TRBJ2-1; D may be TRBD1 (5 bases). V lost 4 bases and J 8 bases, leaving 21 bases between the germline ends. The CDR3 runs 16 residues. CDR1 is MNHEY and CDR2 is SMNVEV in the germline V gene (reference sequence). The CDR3 here is CASSSHFDDSWDEQFF. The CDR3 nucleotides are TGTGCCAGCAGTTCCCATTTCGACGACAGTTGGGATGAGCAGTTCTTC.

V gene TRBV20-1 combines with J gene TRBJ2-7, with D possibly being TRBD2 (6 bases). Trimming removed 6 bases at V and 7 bases at J, with 10 bases between. CDR1 and CDR2 (germline): DFQATT, SNEGSKA (reference sequence). The CDR3 has 10 residues. In nucleotides, the CDR3 is TGCAGTGCCGTGGAGGGGGAGCAGTACTTC. Amino acid sequence: CSAVEGEQYF.

The genes are TRBV6-5 and TRBJ2-7; perhaps D is TRBD1 or TRBD2 (5 bases each). CDR3 size: 16 residues. Germline-derived CDR1 and CDR2 are MNHEY and SVGAGI. Trimming cost V 1 base and J 3 bases, with 16 bases left between them. The chain's CDR3 is CASSYYPWGSGYEQYF. CDR3 DNA sequence: TGTGCCAGCAGTTACTACCCTTGGGGGAGCGGCTACGAGCAGTACTTC.

This clone has just one count. This rearrangement joins TRBV6-6 to TRBJ2-7; 8 nucleotides line up with TRBD2. The ends lost 0 bases at V and 13 bases at J; junction bases unmatched: 14. The germline V gene encodes CDR1 MNHNY and CDR2 SVGAGI (reference sequence). CDR3 size: 15 residues. CDR3 sequence (DNA): TGTGCCAGCAGTTACTCGGGCGGAAGTCAGCGGGAGCGCTACTTC. Translating it yields CASSYSGGSQRERYF.

This rearrangement joins TRBV29-1 to TRBJ2-4; D remains ambiguous. The CDR3 is made up of 12 amino acids. Germline lookup yields CDR1 SQVTM and CDR2 ANQGSEA. V lost 3 bases, J lost 7 bases, and 10 bases lay in between. The CDR3 coding sequence is TGCAGCGTTGAGGCCACACCCAACATTCAGTACTTC. Translating it yields CSVEATPNIQYF.

The rearrangement links TRBV11-2 to TRBJ2-1; 11 positions match TRBD2. Looked up from germline, CDR1 is SGHAT and CDR2 is FQNNGV. V was clipped by 5 bases and J by 7 bases; unmatched bases: 16. There are 18 residues in the CDR3. DNA for the CDR3: TGTGCCAGCAGCCCCCACCAACCGGGACTAGCGGCGGGGAATGAGCAGTTCTTC. Its protein is CASSPHQPGLAAGNEQFF. The complete variable domain, with remaining parts taken from reference TRBV11-2 and TRBJ2-1, reads EAGVAQSPRYKIIEKRQSVAFWCNPISGHATLYWYQQILGQGPKLLIQFQNNGVVDDSQLPKDRFSAERLKGVDSTLKIQPAKLEDSAVYLCASSPHQPGLAAGNEQFFGPGTRLTVL.

Comment on this clone: The sample carries other DNA sequences with the same CDR3. This chain uses TRBV18 with TRBJ2-5, with D maybe TRBD2 (6 bases). This CDR3 spans 15 amino acids. Germline values: CDR1 KGHSH, CDR2 LQKENI. The V end was cut by 1 base, the J end by 2 bases, with 11 bases between. This CDR3 is CASSPLRGGQETQYF. Here the CDR3 DNA reads TGTGCCAGCTCACCACTCCGCGGAGGGCAAGAGACCCAGTACTTC.

For this clone: Other DNA sequences in the sample encode the same CDR3. The CDR3 here is CASSLGQVTGELFF. The CDR3 DNA reads as TGCGCCAGCAGCTTAGGACAGGTGACCGGGGAGCTGTTTTTT. The chain joins TRBV5-1 to TRBJ2-2; TRBD1 agrees at 7 bases. Per germline, CDR1 SGHRS and CDR2 YFSETQ. CDR3 length: 14 residues. The V and J ends lost 2 bases and 5 bases, in that order; junction bases with no gene match: 3.

In this sample, this clone turned up once. This chain connects TRBV7-9 to TRBJ2-7; possibly TRBD1 or TRBD2 for D (6 bases each). The CDR3 is 16 amino acids. Germline V lookup: CDR1 SEHNR, CDR2 FQNEAQ (reference sequence). Trimming removed 5 bases from V and 1 base from J, with 18 bases in between. CDR3 sequence (DNA): TGTGCCAGCAGCGCCCCGAATCAGGGGAGGTCCTACGAGCAGTACTTC. This translates into CASSAPNQGRSYEQYF.

The CDR3 bases are TGTGCCAGTAGCCTCAGGGGAACCTACGAGCAGTACTTC. Protein product: CASSLRGTYEQYF. The chain links TRBV19 to TRBJ2-7; tentatively, D is TRBD1 (6 bases). The CDR3 covers 13 residues. The germline V gene encodes CDR1 LNHDA and CDR2 SQIVND (reference sequence). V was clipped by 6 bases and J by 2 bases, with 11 bases between them.

The gene calls are TRBV7-7 and TRBJ2-5, with TRBD1 as a possible D gene (6 bases). V lost 5 bases and J lost 5, with 12 bases in between. The CDR3 is 13 amino acids. Per germline, CDR1 SSHAT and CDR2 FNYEAQ (reference sequence). CDR3 residues: CASSGHRVETQYF. The CDR3 nucleotides are TGTGCCAGCAGCGGTCACAGGGTGGAGACCCAGTACTTC.

The chain has TRBV6-5 and TRBJ1-2; 9 bases map to TRBD1. Germline CDR1 MNHEY, CDR2 SVGAGI. With V trimmed by 2 bases and J by 1 base, 5 bases remained unmatched. The CDR3 is 16 amino acids. In DNA form, the CDR3 reads TGTGCCAGCAGTTACGCGGGACAGGGATTTAACTATGGCTACACCTTC. This gives the protein CASSYAGQGFNYGYTF.

This clone was detected only once. The chain is built from TRBV11-2 and TRBJ1-2; 7 bases agree with TRBD1. The CDR3 extends over 16 amino acids. V lost 1 base and J lost 5; bases outside the gene matches: 10. Germline CDR1 reads SGHAT; CDR2 reads FQNNGV. The chain's CDR3 is CASSLVPRGTAYGYTF. In DNA form, the CDR3 reads TGTGCCAGCAGCTTAGTCCCCCGGGGGACAGCTTATGGCTACACCTTC.

The chain links TRBV10-1 to TRBJ2-2; D is unclear. This CDR3 spans 13 amino acids. Germline CDR1 is WNHNN and CDR2 is SYGVQD (reference sequence). Trimming took 7 bases from V and 4 from J, leaving 10 bases between them. For the CDR3, the DNA is TGCGCCAGCAATAGGGATACCACCGGGGAGCTGTTTTTT. This encodes CASNRDTTGELFF.

The gene calls are TRBV13 and TRBJ2-2, with 12 bases lining up with TRBD2. J lost 7 bases, V lost 4 bases, and 10 bases had no gene match. CDR3 length: 17 residues. The germline gives CDR1 PRHDT, CDR2 FYEKMQ (reference sequence). The DNA for the CDR3 is TGTGCCAGCAGCTCAGGACTAGCGGGACAGACCGGCGGGGAGCTGTTTTTT. Translating it yields CASSSGLAGQTGGELFF.

The genes are TRBV7-2 and TRBJ1-3; D gene ambiguous. This CDR3 comprises 14 residues. Germline V gene lookup returns CDR1 SGHTA and CDR2 FQGNSA. With 1 base removed from V and 3 bases from J, the gap between germline ends came to 7 bases. The CDR3 here is CASSLVFFGNTIYF. For the CDR3, the DNA is TGTGCCAGCAGCTTAGTCTTTTTTGGAAACACCATATATTTT.

The V call is TRBV7-9, the J call TRBJ1-1; 8 bases are shared with TRBD1. Losses at the gene ends were 5 bases for V and 1 base for J; bases not matched to a gene: 3. CDR1 and CDR2 (germline): SEHNR, FQNEAQ (reference sequence). The CDR3 runs 14 residues. CDR3 in DNA: TGTGCCAGCAGCGTGGGACAGGCGAACACTGAAGCTTTCTTT. Translation gives CASSVGQANTEAFF.

About this clone: Other DNA sequences from this sample encode an identical CDR3 as well. The J gene is TRBJ2-7, the V gene TRBV7-9, with D possibly called TRBD1 or TRBD2 (6 bases each). The CDR3 is 13 residues long. Germline V gives CDR1 SEHNR, CDR2 FQNEAQ (reference sequence). V was trimmed by 6 bases and J by 3 bases, leaving 12 bases between them. Here the CDR3 reads CASSGRDIYEQYF. The CDR3 DNA sequence: TGTGCCAGCAGTGGGCGGGACATCTACGAGCAGTACTTC.

This chain connects TRBV7-2 to TRBJ2-7; maybe TRBD2 (5 bases). CDR3 length equals 16 residues. Germline V gene lookup returns CDR1 SGHTA and CDR2 FQGNSA. Trimming pared 1 base from V and 3 bases from J, leaving 16 bases between. CDR3 sequence (DNA): TGTGCCAGCAGCTTAGTGGGCCTAGCCGGCGACTACGAGCAGTACTTC. Translating it yields CASSLVGLAGDYEQYF.

This sequence joins TRBV7-6 and TRBJ2-5, with D tentatively TRBD2 (5 bases). The CDR3 covers 17 residues. Trimming stripped 3 bases from V and 7 bases from J, with 24 bases between. CDR1 is SGHVS and CDR2 is FNYEAQ in the germline V gene. Here the CDR3 DNA reads TGTGCCAGCAGCTTTTCTCTGCGGGCCCAAAATGGTGGGACCCAGTACTTC. Protein product: CASSFSLRAQNGGTQYF.